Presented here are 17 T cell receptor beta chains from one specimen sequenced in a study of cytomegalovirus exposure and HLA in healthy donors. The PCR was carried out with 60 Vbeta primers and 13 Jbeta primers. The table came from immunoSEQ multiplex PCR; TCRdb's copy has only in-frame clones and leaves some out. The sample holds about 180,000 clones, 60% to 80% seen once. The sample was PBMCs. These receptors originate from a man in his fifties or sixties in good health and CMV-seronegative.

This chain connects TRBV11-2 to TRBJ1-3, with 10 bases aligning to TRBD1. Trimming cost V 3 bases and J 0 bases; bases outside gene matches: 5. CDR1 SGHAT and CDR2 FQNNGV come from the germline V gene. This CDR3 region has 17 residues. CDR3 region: CASSLKRTGGSGNTIYF. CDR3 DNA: TGTGCCAGCAGCTTGAAAAGGACAGGGGGCTCTGGAAACACCATATATTTT. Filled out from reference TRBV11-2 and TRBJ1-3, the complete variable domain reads EAGVAQSPRYKIIEKRQSVAFWCNPISGHATLYWYQQILGQGPKLLIQFQNNGVVDDSQLPKDRFSAERLKGVDSTLKIQPAKLEDSAVYLCASSLKRTGGSGNTIYFGEGSWLTVV.

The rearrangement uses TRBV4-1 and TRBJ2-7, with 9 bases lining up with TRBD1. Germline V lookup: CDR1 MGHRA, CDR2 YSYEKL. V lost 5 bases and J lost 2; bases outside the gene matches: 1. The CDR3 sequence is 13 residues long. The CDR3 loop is CASSWDRAYEQYF. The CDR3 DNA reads TGCGCCAGCAGCTGGGACAGGGCCTACGAGCAGTACTTC.

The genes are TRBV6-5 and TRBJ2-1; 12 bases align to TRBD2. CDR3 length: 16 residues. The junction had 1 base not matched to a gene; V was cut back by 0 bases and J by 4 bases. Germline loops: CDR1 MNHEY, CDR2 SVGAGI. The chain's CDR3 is CASSYSGLAGYNEQFF. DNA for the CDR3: TGTGCCAGCAGTTACTCTGGACTAGCGGGATACAATGAGCAGTTCTTC.

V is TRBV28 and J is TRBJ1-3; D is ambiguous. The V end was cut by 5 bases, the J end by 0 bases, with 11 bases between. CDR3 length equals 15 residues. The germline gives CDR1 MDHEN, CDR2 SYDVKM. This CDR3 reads CASSPPRGSGNTIYF. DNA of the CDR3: TGTGCCAGCAGTCCCCCGCGCGGCTCTGGAAACACCATATATTTT.

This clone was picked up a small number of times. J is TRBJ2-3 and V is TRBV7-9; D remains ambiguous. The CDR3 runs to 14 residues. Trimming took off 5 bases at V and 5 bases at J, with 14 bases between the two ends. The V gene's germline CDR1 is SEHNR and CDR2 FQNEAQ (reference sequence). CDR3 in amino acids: CASSPESERDTQYF. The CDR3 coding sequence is TGTGCCAGCAGCCCGGAGTCGGAAAGAGATACGCAGTATTTT.

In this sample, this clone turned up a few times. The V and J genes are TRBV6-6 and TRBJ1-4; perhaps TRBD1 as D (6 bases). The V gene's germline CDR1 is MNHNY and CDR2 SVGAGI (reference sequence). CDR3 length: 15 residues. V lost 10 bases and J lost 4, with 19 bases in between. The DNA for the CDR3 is TGTGCCACACAAACTTCGACAGGAAGTAATGAAAAACTGTTTTTT. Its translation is CATQTSTGSNEKLFF.

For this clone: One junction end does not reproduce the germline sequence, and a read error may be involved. The CDR3 bases are TGCGCCAGCAGCTTGCGGGGACTGCCCATAGAGCCCCAGAATTTT. The encoded protein is CASSLRGLPIEPQNF. This chain connects TRBV5-1 to TRBJ1-5, with TRBD1 as a possible D gene (5 bases). From germline, CDR1 is SGHRS and CDR2 YFSETQ. This CDR3 spans 15 amino acids.

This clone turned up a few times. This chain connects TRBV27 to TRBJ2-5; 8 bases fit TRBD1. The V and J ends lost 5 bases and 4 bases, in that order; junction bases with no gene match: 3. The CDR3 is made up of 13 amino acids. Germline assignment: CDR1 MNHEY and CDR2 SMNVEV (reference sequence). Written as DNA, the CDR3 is TGTGCCAGCAGTCATCAGGGGGCAGAGACCCAGTACTTC. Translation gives CASSHQGAETQYF.

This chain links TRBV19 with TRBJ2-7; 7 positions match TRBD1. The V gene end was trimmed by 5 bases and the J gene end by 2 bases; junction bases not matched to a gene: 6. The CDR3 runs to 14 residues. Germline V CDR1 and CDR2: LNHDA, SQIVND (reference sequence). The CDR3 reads CASSPRDRAYEQYF. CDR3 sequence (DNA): TGTGCCAGTAGTCCCCGGGACAGAGCCTACGAGCAGTACTTC.

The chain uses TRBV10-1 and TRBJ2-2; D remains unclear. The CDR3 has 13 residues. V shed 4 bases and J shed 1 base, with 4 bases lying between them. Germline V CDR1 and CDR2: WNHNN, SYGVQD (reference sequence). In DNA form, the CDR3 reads TGCGCCAGCAGTGCAGGGAACACCGGGGAGCTGTTTTTT. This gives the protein CASSAGNTGELFF.

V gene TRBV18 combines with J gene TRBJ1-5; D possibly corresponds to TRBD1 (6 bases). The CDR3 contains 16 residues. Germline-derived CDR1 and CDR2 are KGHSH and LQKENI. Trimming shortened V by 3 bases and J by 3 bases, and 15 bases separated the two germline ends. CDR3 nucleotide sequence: TGTGCCAGCTCACCTCAAGCCGGGACACTCAATCAGCCCCAGCATTTT. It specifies CASSPQAGTLNQPQHF.

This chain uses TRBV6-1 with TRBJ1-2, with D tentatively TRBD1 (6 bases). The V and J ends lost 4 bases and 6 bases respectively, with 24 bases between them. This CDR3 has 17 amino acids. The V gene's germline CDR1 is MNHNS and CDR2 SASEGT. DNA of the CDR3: TGTGCCAGCAGTGCATCCTTGACCAGGGAACAGGGACATGGCTACACCTTC. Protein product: CASSASLTREQGHGYTF.

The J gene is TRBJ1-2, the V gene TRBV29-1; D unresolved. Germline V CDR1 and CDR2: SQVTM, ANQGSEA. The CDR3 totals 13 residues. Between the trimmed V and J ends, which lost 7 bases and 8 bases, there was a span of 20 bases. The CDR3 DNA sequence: TGCAGCGGGACCCACGGGGTGGCTGGGGGCTACACCTTC. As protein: CSGTHGVAGGYTF.

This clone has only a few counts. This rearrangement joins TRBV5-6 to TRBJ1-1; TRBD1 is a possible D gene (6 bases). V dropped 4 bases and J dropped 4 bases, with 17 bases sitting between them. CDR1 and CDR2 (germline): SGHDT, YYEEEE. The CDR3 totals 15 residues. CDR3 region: CASSGKSGAGTEAFF. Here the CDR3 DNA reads TGTGCCAGCAGCGGTAAGTCAGGGGCGGGCACTGAAGCTTTCTTT.

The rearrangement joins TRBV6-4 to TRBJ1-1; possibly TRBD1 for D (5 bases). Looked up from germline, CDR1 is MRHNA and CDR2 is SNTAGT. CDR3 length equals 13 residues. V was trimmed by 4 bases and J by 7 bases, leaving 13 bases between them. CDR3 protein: CASSAQLDSEAFF. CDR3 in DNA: TGTGCCAGCAGTGCCCAGCTAGACAGTGAAGCTTTCTTT.

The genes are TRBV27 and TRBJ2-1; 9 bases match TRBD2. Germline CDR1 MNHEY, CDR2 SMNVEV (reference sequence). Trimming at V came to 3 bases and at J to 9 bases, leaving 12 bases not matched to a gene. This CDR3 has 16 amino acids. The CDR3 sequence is CASSLPAGGPGGEQFF. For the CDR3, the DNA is TGTGCCAGCAGTTTGCCGGCGGGAGGGCCCGGGGGTGAGCAGTTCTTC.

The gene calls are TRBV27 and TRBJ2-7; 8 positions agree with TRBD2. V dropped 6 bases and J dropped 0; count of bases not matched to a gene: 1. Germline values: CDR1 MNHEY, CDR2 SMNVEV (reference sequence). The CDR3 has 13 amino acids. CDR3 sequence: CASRSGSSYEQYF. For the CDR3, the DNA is TGTGCCAGCAGGAGCGGGAGCTCCTACGAGCAGTACTTC.